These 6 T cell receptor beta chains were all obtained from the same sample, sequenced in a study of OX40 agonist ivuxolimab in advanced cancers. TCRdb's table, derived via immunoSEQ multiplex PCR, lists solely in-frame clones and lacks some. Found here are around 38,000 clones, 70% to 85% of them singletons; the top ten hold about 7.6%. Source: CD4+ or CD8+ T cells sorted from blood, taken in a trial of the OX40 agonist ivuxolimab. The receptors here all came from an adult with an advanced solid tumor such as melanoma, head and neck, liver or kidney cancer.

In DNA, the CDR3 is TGCGCCAGCAGCCAAGGCCGCGGGACAGGCAACTATGGCTACACCTTC. Protein sequence: CASSQGRGTGNYGYTF. The J gene is TRBJ1-2, the V gene TRBV4-3; 8 nucleotides agree with TRBD1. CDR1 is LGHNA and CDR2 is YSLEER in the germline V gene. The J segment lost 2 bases and the V segment lost 1 base, leaving 6 bases of the junction unmatched. This CDR3 has 16 residues.

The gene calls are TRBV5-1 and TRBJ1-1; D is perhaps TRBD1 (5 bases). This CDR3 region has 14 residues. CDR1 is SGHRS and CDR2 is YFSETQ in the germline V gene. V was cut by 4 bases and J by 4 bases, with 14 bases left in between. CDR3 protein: CASSPGTEGTEAFF. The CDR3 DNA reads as TGCGCCAGCAGCCCCGGGACGGAGGGCACTGAAGCTTTCTTT.

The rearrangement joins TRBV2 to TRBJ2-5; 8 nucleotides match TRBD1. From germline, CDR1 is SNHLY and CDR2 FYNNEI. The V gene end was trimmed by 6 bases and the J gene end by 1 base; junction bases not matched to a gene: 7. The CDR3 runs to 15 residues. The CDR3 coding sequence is TGTGCCAGCAGAAAGGACAGGGCCCTCCAAGAGACCCAGTACTTC. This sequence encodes CASRKDRALQETQYF.

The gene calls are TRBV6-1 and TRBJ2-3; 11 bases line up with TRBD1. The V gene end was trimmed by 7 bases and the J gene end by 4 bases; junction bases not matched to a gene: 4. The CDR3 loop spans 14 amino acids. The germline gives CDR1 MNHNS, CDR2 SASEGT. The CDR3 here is CASTRDRGADTQYF. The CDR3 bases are TGTGCCAGCACCCGGGACAGGGGGGCAGATACGCAGTATTTT.

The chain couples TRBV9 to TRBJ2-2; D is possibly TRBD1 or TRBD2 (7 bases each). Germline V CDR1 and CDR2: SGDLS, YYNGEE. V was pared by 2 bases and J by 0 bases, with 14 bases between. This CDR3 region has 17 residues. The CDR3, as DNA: TGTGCCAGCAGCGTTGGGAGGGGGCGGACGAACACCGGGGAGCTGTTTTTT. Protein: CASSVGRGRTNTGELFF.

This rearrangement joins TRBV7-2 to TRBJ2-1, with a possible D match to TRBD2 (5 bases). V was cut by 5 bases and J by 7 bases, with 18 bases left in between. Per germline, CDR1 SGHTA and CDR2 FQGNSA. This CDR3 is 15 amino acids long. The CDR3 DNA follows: TGTGCCAGCAGCCGGGAACGGGCGGCGGTTAATGAGCAGTTCTTC. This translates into CASSRERAAVNEQFF.